This TCR beta chain was profiled in a study of blood T cell repertoires in COVID-19. Clones were sequenced by immunoSEQ multiplex PCR, and TCRdb holds only the in-frame ones, with some missing. The sample includes about 84,000 clones, about 95% of them seen just once. The CDR3 has 13 amino acids. V dropped 0 bases and J dropped 5 bases, with 6 bases sitting between them. Looked up from germline, CDR1 is SGHRS and CDR2 is YFSETQ. The origin of this receptor is a human donor with active COVID-19. The donor label of this sample is uncertain. This chain joins TRBV5-1 and TRBJ2-1; D gene unclear. The specimen sequenced was peripheral blood. The CDR3 loop is CASSLGPDNEQFF. The DNA for the CDR3 is TGCGCCAGCAGCTTGGGTCCCGACAATGAGCAGTTCTTC.